The clone carrying this T cell receptor beta chain showed up many times. This entry is derived from a study of regulatory T cells in long-lasting Graves disease. Time point defined: persistent/refractory GD, antithyroid drugs over 5 years with positive TRAb. RNA extracted from PBMCs served as the sequencing template. Patients were enrolled at an endocrinology department in Xi'an, China. The ends lost 3 bases at V and 6 bases at J; junction bases unmatched: 5. There are 14 residues in the CDR3. CDR1 is SGDLS and CDR2 is YYNGEE in the germline V gene. Relying on iRepertoire HTBI primers and Arm-PCR of CDR3 regions, the team built TCR beta libraries. TCRdb reprocessed the multiplex PCR reads with MiXCR, giving one entry per CDR3 protein. Among 350,000 to 500,000 distinct CDR3 sequences listed, roughly a fifth were seen once.

The clonotype comes from a female donor with Graves disease. The source material was peripheral blood mononuclear cells (PBMCs), sampled when the disease was refractory, from a patient treated with antithyroid drugs. V and J are TRBV9 and TRBJ1-2, with 10 bases lining up with TRBD1. The CDR3 coding sequence is TGTGCCAGCAGCGATCGGACAGGGGGAGATGGCTACACCTTC. It codes for CASSDRTGGDGYTF.